The source of this T cell receptor beta chain is a study of regulatory T cells in long-lasting Graves disease. Study findings and constraints: It was possible that the small sample size reduced accuracy. Reduced TCR diversity was observed in persistent Graves' patients versus newly diagnosed patients. It was in persistent disease that TRBV28, TRBJ1-2 and TRBJ2-5 were favored.

This clonotype was recorded many times. The antigen is undetermined. Sequencing libraries for TCR beta were prepared with iRepertoire HTBI primers and Arm-PCR of CDR3 regions. TCRdb re-called the multiplex PCR reads with MiXCR, one entry per CDR3 protein. The table includes hundreds of thousands of distinct CDR3 sequences, around 19% detected once. As to time point: persistent/refractory GD, antithyroid drugs over 5 years with positive TRAb. PBMCs provided the RNA from which the TCR library was made. Diagnoses of Graves' disease were made by American Thyroid Association guidelines. The V gene lost 8 bases and the J gene lost 2 bases, with 18 bases spanning the gap. The CDR3 contains 15 residues.

The sequence derives from a female donor with Graves disease. The chain employs TRBV12-3 or TRBV12-4 and TRBJ1-2; D gene unclear. The sequences come from peripheral blood mononuclear cells (PBMCs), collected when the disease was refractory, from a patient treated with antithyroid drugs. The CDR3 DNA sequence: TGTGCCAGCCGTAGTGGTGGCACGGGGAACTATGGCTACACCTTC. Translation: CASRSGGTGNYGYTF.